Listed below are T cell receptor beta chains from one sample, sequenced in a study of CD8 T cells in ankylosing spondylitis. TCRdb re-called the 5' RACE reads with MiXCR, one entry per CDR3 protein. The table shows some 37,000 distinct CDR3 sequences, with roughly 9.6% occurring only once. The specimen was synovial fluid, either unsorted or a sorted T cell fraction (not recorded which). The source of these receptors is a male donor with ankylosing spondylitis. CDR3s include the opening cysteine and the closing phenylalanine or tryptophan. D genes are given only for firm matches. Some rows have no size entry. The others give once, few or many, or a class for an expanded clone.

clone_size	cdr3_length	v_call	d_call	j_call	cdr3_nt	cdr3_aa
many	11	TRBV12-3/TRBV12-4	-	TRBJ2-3	TGTGCCAGCAGCTGGTCAGATACGCAGTATTTT	CASSWSDTQYF
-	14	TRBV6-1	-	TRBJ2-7	TGTGCCAGGAAACGTCAGGGCACCGCATACGAGCAGTACTTC	CARKRQGTAYEQYF
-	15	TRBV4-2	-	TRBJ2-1	TGTGCCAGCAGCCAAGCCGCGGGATCCCACAATGAGCAGTTCTTC	CASSQAAGSHNEQFF
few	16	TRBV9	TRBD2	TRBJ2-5	TGTGCCAGCAGCGTAGGTCTTAGCGGGAGCCAAGAGACCCAGTACTTC	CASSVGLSGSQETQYF
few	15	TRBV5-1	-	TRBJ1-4	TGCGCCAGCAGCTTAAGAGGAGCAACTAATGAAAAACTGTTTTTT	CASSLRGATNEKLFF
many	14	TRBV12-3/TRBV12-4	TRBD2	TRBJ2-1	TGTGCCAGCAGTCCCGAAGCGGGATACAATGAGCAGTTCTTC	CASSPEAGYNEQFF
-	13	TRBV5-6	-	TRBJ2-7	TGTGCCAGCAGCCCAGGGATAAAATACGAGCAGTACTTC	CASSPGIKYEQYF
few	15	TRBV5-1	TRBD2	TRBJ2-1	TGCGCCAGCAGCACTACTAGCGGAATCAACAATGAGCAGTTCTTC	CASSTTSGINNEQFF
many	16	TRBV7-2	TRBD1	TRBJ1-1	TGTGCCAGCAGCTTTCGGACAGGGGAGGGGGACACTGAAGCTTTCTTT	CASSFRTGEGDTEAFF
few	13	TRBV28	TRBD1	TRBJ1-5	TGTGCCAGCAGAACCACAGGGGATCAGCCCCAGCATTTT	CASRTTGDQPQHF
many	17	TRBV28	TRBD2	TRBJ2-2	TGTGCCAGCAGTACCTCGAGGGCTAGCGGGAACACCGGGGAGCTGTTTTTT	CASSTSRASGNTGELFF
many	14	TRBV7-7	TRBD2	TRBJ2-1	TGTGCCAGCTCCGAAACAGCGGGAGGGGGTGAGCAGTTCTTC	CASSETAGGGEQFF
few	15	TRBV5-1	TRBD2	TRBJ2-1	TGCGCCAGCAGCTCGGGACTAGCGGGAGTACGTGAGCAGTTCTTC	CASSSGLAGVREQFF
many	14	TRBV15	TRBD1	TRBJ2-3	TGTGCCACCCTCCGGGACAGGGGATGGGATACGCAGTATTTT	CATLRDRGWDTQYF
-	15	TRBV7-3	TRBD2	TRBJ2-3	TGTGCCAGCAGCTTAAACGGGAGGGAGGCAGATACGCAGTATTTT	CASSLNGREADTQYF
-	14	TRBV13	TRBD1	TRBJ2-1	TGTGCCAGCAGCCCTAATACAGGGGTTATGGAGCAGTTCTTC	CASSPNTGVMEQFF
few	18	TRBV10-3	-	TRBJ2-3	TGTGCCATCAGTGAGTCGACTCGAGTAGCGAGGCGCACAGATACGCAGTATTTT	CAISESTRVARRTDTQYF
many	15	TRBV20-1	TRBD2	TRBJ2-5	TGCAGTGCTAGTGACCTTGGCGGGAGCCCAGAGACCCAGTACTTC	CSASDLGGSPETQYF
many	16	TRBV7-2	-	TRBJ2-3	TGTGCCAGCAGCTTCATTCGAGAGGCCCCCACAGATACGCAGTATTTT	CASSFIREAPTDTQYF
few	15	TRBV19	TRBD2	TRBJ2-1	TGTGCCAGTAGTTCCTGGGGCGGGAGTGCCAATGAGCAGTTCTTC	CASSSWGGSANEQFF
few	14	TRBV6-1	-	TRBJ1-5	TGTGCCAGCAGTGGAGGGGCCGATAATCAGCCCCAGCATTTT	CASSGGADNQPQHF
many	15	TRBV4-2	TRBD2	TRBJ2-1	TGTGCCAGCAGCCACCCCGGACTAGGCTACAATGAGCAGTTCTTC	CASSHPGLGYNEQFF
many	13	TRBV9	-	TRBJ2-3	TGTGCCAGCAGCGTCGGGAACACAGATACGCAGTATTTT	CASSVGNTDTQYF
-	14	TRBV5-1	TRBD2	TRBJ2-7	TGCGCCAGCAGCTGGACTAGCGGGAGTACCGAGCAGTACTTC	CASSWTSGSTEQYF
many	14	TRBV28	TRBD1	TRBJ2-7	TGTGCCAGCTGCCGGGACAGATCAGCCTACGAGCAGTACTTC	CASCRDRSAYEQYF
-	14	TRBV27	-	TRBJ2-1	TGTGCCAGCAGTTTACTAGCAACCTACAATGAGCAGTTCTTC	CASSLLATYNEQFF
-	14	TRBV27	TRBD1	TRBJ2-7	TGTGCCAGCAGTCCCCACAGGGGGCAGGACGAGCAGTACTTC	CASSPHRGQDEQYF
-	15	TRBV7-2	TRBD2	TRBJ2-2	TGTGCCAGCAGCCTGACTAGCGGGAGTGCCGGGGAGCTGTTTTTT	CASSLTSGSAGELFF
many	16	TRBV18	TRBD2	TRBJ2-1	TGTGCCAGCTCTCCAGTCGTAGCGGGAGTGTTAAATGAGCAGTTCTTC	CASSPVVAGVLNEQFF
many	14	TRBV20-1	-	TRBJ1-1	TGCAGTGTTCTACCTATGGACAGAAACACTGAAGCTTTCTTT	CSVLPMDRNTEAFF
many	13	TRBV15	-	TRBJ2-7	TGTGCCACGGTAGAAGGTTACGAGGGCGAGCAGTACTTC	CATVEGYEGEQYF
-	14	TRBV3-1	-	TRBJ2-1	TGTGCCAGCAGCCAAGTAGGTCTAGCTATTGAGCAGTTCTTC	CASSQVGLAIEQFF
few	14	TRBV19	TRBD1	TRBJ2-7	TGTGCCAGTGGTCCAGGACAGGGAGACTACGAGCAGTACTTC	CASGPGQGDYEQYF
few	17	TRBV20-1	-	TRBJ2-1	TGCAGTGCTCTCTTAGGTGGGTCCTCCACCTTTTACAATGAGCAGTTCTTC	CSALLGGSSTFYNEQFF
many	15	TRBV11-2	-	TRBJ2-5	TGTGCCAGCAGTATCATCCGGGAAGGGTTGGAGACCCAGTACTTC	CASSIIREGLETQYF
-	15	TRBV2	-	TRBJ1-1	TGTGCCAGCAGTGAAGCTAAGGTGGCGCCTGGTGAAGCTTTCTTT	CASSEAKVAPGEAFF
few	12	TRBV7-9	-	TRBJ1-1	TGTGCCAGCAGCTTAGTGGGTCCTGAAGCTTTCTTT	CASSLVGPEAFF